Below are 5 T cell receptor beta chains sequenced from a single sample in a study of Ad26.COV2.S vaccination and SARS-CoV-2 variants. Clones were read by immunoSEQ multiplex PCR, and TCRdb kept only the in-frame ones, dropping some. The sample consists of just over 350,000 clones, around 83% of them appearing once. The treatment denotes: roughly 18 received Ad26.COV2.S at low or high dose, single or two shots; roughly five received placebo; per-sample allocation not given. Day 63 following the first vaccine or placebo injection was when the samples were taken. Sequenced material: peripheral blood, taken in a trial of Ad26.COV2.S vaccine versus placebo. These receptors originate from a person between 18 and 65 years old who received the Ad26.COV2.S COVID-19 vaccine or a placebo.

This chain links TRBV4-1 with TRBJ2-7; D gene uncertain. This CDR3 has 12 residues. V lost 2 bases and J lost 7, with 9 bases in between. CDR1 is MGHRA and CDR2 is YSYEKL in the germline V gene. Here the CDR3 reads CASSQLEREQYF. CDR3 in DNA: TGCGCCAGCAGCCAACTGGAACGTGAGCAGTACTTC.

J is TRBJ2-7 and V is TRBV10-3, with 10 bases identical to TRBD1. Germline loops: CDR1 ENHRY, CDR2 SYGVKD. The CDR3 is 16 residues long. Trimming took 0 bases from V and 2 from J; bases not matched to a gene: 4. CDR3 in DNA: TGTGCCATCAGTGAGTCCGGACAGGGGGATACCTACGAGCAGTACTTC. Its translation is CAISESGQGDTYEQYF.

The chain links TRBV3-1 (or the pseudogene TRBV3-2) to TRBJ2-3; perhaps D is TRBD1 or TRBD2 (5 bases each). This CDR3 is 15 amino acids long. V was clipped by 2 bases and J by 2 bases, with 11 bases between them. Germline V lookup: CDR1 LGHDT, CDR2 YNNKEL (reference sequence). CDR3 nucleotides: TGTGCCAGCAGCCAATCGAGGGGTTACACAGATACGCAGTATTTT. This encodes CASSQSRGYTDTQYF.

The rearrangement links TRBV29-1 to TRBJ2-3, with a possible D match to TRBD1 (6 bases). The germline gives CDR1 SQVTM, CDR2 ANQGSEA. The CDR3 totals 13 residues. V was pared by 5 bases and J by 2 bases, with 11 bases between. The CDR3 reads CSVPRDTTDTQYF. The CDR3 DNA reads TGCAGCGTTCCGAGGGACACCACAGATACGCAGTATTTT.

CDR3 DNA: TGTGCCAGCAGCTCAGAACCCGGGACTTATGGCTACACCTTC. Translated: CASSSEPGTYGYTF. V gene TRBV27 combines with J gene TRBJ1-2; D may be TRBD1 (5 bases). Germline CDR1 is MNHEY and CDR2 is SMNVEV (reference sequence). This CDR3 comprises 14 residues. The germline V and J ends were trimmed by 6 bases and 5 bases, with 16 bases remaining between them.